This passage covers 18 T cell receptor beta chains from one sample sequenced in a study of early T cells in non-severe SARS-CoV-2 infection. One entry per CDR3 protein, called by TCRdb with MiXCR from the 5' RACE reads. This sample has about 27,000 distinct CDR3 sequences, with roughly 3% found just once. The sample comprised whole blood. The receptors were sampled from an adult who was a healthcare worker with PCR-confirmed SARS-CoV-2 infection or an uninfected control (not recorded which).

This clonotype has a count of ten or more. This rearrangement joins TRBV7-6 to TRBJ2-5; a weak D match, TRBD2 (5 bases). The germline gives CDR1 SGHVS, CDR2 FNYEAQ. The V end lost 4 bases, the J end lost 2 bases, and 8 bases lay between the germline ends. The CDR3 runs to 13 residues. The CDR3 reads CASSSTIQETQYF. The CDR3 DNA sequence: TGTGCCAGCAGCTCGACTATTCAAGAGACCCAGTACTTC.

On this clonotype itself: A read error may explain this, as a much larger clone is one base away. The CDR3 DNA follows: TGTGCCATCAATGAGTCCGCAGGGACGAACACTGAAGCTTTCTTT. It translates to CAINESAGTNTEAFF. This chain links TRBV10-3 with TRBJ1-1, with a weak D call TRBD1 (5 bases). The germline gives CDR1 ENHRY, CDR2 SYGVKD. This CDR3 spans 15 amino acids.

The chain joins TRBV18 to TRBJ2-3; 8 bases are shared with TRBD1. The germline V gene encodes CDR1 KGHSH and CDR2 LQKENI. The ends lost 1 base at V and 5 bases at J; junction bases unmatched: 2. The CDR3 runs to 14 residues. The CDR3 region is CASSPRTGIDTQYF. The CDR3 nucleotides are TGTGCCAGCTCACCACGGACAGGGATAGATACGCAGTATTTT.

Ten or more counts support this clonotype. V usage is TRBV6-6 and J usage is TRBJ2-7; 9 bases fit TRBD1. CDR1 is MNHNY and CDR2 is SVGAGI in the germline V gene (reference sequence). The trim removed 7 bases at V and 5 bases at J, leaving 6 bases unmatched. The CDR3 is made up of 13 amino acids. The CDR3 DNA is TGTGCCAGCATAATGGGACAGGGCGACGAGCAGTACGTC. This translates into CASIMGQGDEQYV.

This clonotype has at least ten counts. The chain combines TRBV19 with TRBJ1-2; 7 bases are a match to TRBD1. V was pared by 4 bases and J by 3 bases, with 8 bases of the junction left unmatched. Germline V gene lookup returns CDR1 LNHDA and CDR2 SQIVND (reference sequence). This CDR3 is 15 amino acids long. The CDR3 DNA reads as TGTGCCAGTAGTAGAACCGGGACAGACGACTATGGCTACACCTTC. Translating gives CASSRTGTDDYGYTF. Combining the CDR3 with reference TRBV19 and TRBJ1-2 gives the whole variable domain DGGITQSPKYLFRKEGQNVTLSCEQNLNHDAMYWYRQDPGQGLRLIYYSQIVNDFQKGDIAEGYSVSREKKESFPLTVTSAQKNPTAFYLCASSRTGTDDYGYTFGSGTRLTVV.

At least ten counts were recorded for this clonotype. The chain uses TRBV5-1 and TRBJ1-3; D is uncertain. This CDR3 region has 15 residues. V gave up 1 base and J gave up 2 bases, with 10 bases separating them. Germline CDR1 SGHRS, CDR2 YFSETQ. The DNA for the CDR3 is TGCGCCAGCAGCTTGCAGGCGCCACCTGGAAACACCATATATTTT. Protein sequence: CASSLQAPPGNTIYF.

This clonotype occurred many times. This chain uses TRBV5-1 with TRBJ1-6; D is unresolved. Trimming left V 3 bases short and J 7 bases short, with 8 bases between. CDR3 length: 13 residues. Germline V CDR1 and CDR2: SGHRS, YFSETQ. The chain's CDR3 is CASSSEMNSPLHF. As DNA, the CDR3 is TGCGCCAGCAGCTCTGAGATGAATTCACCCCTCCACTTT.

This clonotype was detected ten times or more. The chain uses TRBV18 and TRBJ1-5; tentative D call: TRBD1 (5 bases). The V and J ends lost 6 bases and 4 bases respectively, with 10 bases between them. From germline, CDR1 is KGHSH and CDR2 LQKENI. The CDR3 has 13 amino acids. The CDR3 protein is CASSASGNQPQHF. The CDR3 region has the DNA TGTGCCAGCTCCGCATCAGGGAATCAGCCCCAGCATTTT.

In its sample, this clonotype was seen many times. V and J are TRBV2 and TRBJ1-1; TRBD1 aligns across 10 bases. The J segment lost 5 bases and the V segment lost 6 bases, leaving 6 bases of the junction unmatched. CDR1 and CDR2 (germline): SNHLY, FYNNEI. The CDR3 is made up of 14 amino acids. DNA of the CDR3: TGTGCCAGCAGCGGACAGGGGGTTATTACTGAAGCTTTCTTT. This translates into CASSGQGVITEAFF. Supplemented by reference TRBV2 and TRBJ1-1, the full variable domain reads EPEVTQTPSHQVTQMGQEVILRCVPISNHLYFYWYRQILGQKVEFLVSFYNNEISEKSEIFDDQFSVERPDGSNFTLKIRSTKLEDSAMYFCASSGQGVITEAFFGQGTRLTVV.

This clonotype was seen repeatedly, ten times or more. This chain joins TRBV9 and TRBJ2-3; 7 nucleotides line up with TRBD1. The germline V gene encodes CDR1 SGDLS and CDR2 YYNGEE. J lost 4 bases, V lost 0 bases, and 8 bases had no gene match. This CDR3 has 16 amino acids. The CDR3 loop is CASSVAGGSRADTQYF. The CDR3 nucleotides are TGTGCCAGCAGCGTAGCAGGGGGAAGTCGCGCAGATACGCAGTATTTT. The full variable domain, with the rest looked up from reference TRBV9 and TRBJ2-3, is DSGVTQTPKHLITATGQRVTLRCSPRSGDLSVYWYQQSLDQGLQFLIQYYNGEERAKGNILERFSAQQFPDLHSELNLSSLELGDSALYFCASSVAGGSRADTQYFGPGTRLTVL.

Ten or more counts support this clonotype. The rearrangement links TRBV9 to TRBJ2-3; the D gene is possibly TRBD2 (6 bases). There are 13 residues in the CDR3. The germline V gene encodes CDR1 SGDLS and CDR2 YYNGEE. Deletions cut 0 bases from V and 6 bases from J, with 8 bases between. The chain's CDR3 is CASSVGGRDTQYF. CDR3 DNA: TGTGCCAGCAGCGTAGGAGGGAGGGATACGCAGTATTTT.

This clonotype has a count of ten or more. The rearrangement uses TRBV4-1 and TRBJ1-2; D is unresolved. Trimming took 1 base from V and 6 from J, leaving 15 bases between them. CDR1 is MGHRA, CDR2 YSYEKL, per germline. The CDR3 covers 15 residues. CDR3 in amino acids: CASSQVETAADGYTF. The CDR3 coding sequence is TGCGCCAGCAGCCAAGTTGAGACGGCAGCAGATGGCTACACCTTC.

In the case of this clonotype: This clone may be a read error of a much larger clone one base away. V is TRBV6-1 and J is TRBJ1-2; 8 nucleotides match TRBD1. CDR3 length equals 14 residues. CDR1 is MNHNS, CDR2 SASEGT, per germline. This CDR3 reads CASREGTGLYGYTF. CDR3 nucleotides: TGTGCCAGCAGAGAAGGGACAGGATTATATGGCTACACCTTC.

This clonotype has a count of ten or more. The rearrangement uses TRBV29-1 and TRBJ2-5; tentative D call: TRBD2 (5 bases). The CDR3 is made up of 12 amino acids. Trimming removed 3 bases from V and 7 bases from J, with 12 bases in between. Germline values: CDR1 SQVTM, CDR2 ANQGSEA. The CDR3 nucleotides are TGCAGCGTTGATCGGGAATTGGGGACCCAGTACTTC. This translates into CSVDRELGTQYF.

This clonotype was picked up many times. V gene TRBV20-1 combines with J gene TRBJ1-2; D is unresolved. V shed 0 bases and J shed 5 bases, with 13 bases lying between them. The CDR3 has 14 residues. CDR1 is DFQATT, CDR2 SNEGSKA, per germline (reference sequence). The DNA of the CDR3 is TGCAGTGCTAGAGATCACGGGGATTCTTATGGCTACACCTTC. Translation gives CSARDHGDSYGYTF.

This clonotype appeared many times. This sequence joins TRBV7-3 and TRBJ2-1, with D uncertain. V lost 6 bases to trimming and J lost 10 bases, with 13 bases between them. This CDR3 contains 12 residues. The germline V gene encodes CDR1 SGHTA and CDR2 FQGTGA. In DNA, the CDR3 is TGTGCCAGCAGGTCGAATACTGAGGAGCAGTTCTTC. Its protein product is CASRSNTEEQFF.

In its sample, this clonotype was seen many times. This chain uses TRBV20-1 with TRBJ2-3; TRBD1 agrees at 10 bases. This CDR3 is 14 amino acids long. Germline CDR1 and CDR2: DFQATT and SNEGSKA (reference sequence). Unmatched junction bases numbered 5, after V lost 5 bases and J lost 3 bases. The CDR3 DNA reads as TGCAGTGCTTATAGACAGGGGGCGACAGATACGCAGTATTTT. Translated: CSAYRQGATDTQYF.

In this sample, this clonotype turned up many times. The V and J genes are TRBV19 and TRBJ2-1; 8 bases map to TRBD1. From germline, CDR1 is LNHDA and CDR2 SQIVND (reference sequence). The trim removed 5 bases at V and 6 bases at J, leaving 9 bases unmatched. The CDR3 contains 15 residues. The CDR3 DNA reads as TGTGCCAGTAGTGGACAGGGAGGCGGTATCAATGAGCAGTTCTTC. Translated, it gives CASSGQGGGINEQFF.